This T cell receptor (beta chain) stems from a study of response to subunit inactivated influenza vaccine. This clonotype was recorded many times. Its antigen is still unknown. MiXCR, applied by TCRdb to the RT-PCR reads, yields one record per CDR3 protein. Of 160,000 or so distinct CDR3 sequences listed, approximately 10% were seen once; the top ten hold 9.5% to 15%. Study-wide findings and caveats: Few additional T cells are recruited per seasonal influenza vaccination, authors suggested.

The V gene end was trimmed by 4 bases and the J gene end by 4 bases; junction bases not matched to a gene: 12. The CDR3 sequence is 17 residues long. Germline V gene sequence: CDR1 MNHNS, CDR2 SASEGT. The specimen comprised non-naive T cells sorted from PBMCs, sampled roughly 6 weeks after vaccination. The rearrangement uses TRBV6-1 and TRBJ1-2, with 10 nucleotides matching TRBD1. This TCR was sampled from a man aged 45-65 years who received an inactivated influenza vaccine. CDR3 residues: CASSAEDPGQGLYGYTF. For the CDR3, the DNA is TGTGCCAGCAGTGCCGAGGACCCGGGACAGGGGCTCTATGGCTACACCTTC.